This T cell receptor beta chain was retrieved from a study of CD8 T cells in Susac syndrome. Findings and limits, study-wide: It was acknowledged in the study that the number of individuals who were included in its TCR sequencing and HLA analysis was relatively small.

A note on this clonotype: Its antigen is unidentified.

Sequencing of TCR beta was carried out in blood CD8+ and CD4+ T cells. Purification of the CD8+ and CD4+ T cells relied on negative isolation, and TEMRA cells underwent FACS enrichment. CDR1 and CDR2 from the germline V gene are LGHNA and YNFKEQ. Trimming took 10 bases from V and 11 from J, leaving 14 bases between them. The CDR3 is made up of 11 amino acids. Reverse transcription of roughly 0.5 to 1 ug RNA was carried out with random hexamers. Amplification of the TCR beta CDR3 was carried out by immunoSEQ multiplex PCR, which spanned a total of 54 Vbeta and 13 Jbeta segments. MiXCR, run by TCRdb on the immunoSEQ multiplex PCR reads, gives a single entry per CDR3 protein. The sample has fewer than 350,000 distinct CDR3 sequences, 75% to 90% seen once.

This receptor was identified in a human donor with multiple sclerosis. Sequences were obtained from CD8+ T cells from PBMCs. This chain joins TRBV4-2 and TRBJ2-2, with a possible D match to TRBD1 (6 bases). CDR3 in amino acids: CATGPGVELFF. The CDR3 DNA is TGTGCCACCGGTCCAGGGGTTGAGCTGTTTTTT.